This TCR beta chain originates from a study of blood T cells in healthy people across ages. About the research overall: The capture of about one barcoded beta molecule per two T cells was achieved by template switching. General study points: Samples with more naive T cells showed higher observed beta diversity.

The table lists this clonotype with a few counts. Its matching antigen is unknown. Germline CDR1 SEHNR, CDR2 FQNEAQ (reference sequence). V lost 1 base, J lost 4 bases, and 12 bases lay in between. The CDR3 runs 15 residues. It was with a sample-barcoded 5' primer and a J-beta primer mix that a second PCR of about 6 to 11 cycles was run. MiXCR, run by TCRdb on the 5' RACE reads, gives a single entry per CDR3 protein. The repertoire holds roughly 1,300,000 distinct CDR3 sequences, roughly 60% seen once, with 5.5% to 8% in the top ten. The rearrangement links TRBV7-9 to TRBJ2-3, with TRBD1 as a possible D gene (5 bases). The sample was blood. The clonotype was recovered from a man aged 18-30 years in good health. Written as DNA, the CDR3 is TGTGCCAGCAGCTTAGAGTTGTGGGGCGCAGATACGCAGTATTTT. Encoded protein: CASSLELWGADTQYF. The entire variable domain, with the rest obtained from reference TRBV7-9 and TRBJ2-3, is as follows: DTGVSQNPRHKITKRGQNVTFRCDPISEHNRLYWYRQTLGQGPEFLTYFQNEAQLEKSRLLSDRFSAERPKGSFSTLEIQRTEQGDSAMYLCASSLELWGADTQYFGPGTRLTVL.